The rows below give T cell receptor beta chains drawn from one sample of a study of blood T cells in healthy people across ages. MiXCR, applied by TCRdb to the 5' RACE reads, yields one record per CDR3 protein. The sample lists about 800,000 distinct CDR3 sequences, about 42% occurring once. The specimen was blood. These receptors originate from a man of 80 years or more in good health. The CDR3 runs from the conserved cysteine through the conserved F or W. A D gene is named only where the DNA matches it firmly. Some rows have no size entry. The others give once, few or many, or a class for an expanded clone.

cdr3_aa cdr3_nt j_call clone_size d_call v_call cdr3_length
CASVRTRGYEQYF TGTGCCAGCGTTCGGACTAGAGGCTACGAGCAGTACTTC TRBJ2-7 - TRBD2 TRBV7-2 13
CASNVAYNEQFF TGTGCCAGCAATGTGGCTTACAATGAGCAGTTCTTC TRBJ2-1 - - TRBV2 12
CASSQTSGSENEQFF TGTGCCAGCAGCCAGACTAGCGGGAGTGAAAATGAGCAGTTCTTC TRBJ2-1 few TRBD2 TRBV7-2 15
CASSLTGTVNYGYTF TGCGCCAGCAGCCTAACAGGGACAGTGAACTATGGCTACACCTTC TRBJ1-2 - TRBD1 TRBV5-1 15
CSARDLQSKGSYEQYF TGCAGTGCTAGAGATCTCCAGAGCAAGGGGTCCTACGAGCAGTACTTC TRBJ2-7 - - TRBV20-1 16
CASSLGLAGGGEQFF TGTGCCAGCAGTTTAGGACTAGCGGGGGGAGGTGAGCAGTTCTTC TRBJ2-1 many TRBD2 TRBV2 15
CASSIRGQGGSYEQYF TGCGCCAGCAGCATCCGGGGACAGGGGGGCTCCTACGAGCAGTACTTC TRBJ2-7 few TRBD1 TRBV5-1 16
CASSSHSTGQPQHF TGTGCCAGCAGCTCCCACTCTACGGGACAGCCCCAGCATTTT TRBJ1-5 - - TRBV9 14
CASSQGSGQYQETQYF TGTGCCAGCAGCCAAGGATCAGGGCAGTACCAAGAGACCCAGTACTTC TRBJ2-5 few - TRBV4-2 16
CASRGLSGYTF TGTGCCAGCAGGGGGTTGAGTGGCTACACCTTC TRBJ1-2 few - TRBV25-1 11
CASSVGPRQETQYF TGTGCCAGCAGCGTAGGACCTCGCCAAGAGACCCAGTACTTC TRBJ2-5 - - TRBV9 14
CASSLGPRGINGKLFF TGCGCCAGCAGCTTGGGCCCCAGGGGGATTAATGGAAAACTGTTTTTT TRBJ1-4 - TRBD1 TRBV5-1 16
CASSQEWGTKNIQYF TGCGCCAGCAGCCAGGAATGGGGTACCAAAAACATTCAGTACTTC TRBJ2-4 - - TRBV4-1 15
CASSLAGTEAFF TGTGCCAGCAGCTTGGCGGGGACTGAAGCTTTCTTT TRBJ1-1 - - TRBV7-9 12
CATSETGQDTQYF TGTGCCACCAGTGAGACAGGACAGGATACGCAGTATTTT TRBJ2-3 - - TRBV24-1 13
CASSSHGDSNTGELFF TGTGCCAGCAGCTCCCACGGAGACTCGAACACCGGGGAGCTGTTTTTT TRBJ2-2 - - TRBV7-3 16
CASSSAQGPSEQYF TGCGCCAGCAGCTCAGCACAGGGGCCCAGTGAGCAGTACTTC TRBJ2-5 - TRBD1 TRBV5-1 14